Listed here are 23 T cell receptor beta chains from one sample, sequenced in a study of PD-1 blockade in classical Hodgkin lymphoma (dated by TCRdb to the early 2020s). Sample time point, as interpreted from the label and publication: cycle 4 day 1 (C4D1), after about 6 weeks of nivolumab. Relapse after autologous stem cell transplantation had occurred in all trial patients, and cohorts A, B and C were distinguished by prior brentuximab vedotin exposure. Libraries were built with the immunoSEQ multiplex PCR assay. Here the immuneACCESS table is served through TCRdb, limited to in-frame sequences with V and J called. Missing clones are a known gap in these copies; in checked studies unresolved V genes cover under half, and the rest lacks a known reason. This sample gives roughly 52,000 clones in total; approximately 86% of them show up just once. The ten largest clones add up to 6% to 7.5% of the sample.

The source material was peripheral blood mononuclear cells (PBMCs), sampled before the fourth cycle of nivolumab. The receptor source for this set is a human donor with classical Hodgkin lymphoma.

This clone has a handful of counts. V gene TRBV4-3 combines with J gene TRBJ2-3; 15 bases are shared with TRBD2. Germline V gene data show CDR1 as LGHNA and CDR2 as YSLEER. After removal of 2 bases from V and 1 base from J, the junction contained 1 base not matched to a gene. This CDR3 comprises 17 residues. CDR3 amino acids: CASSQRTSGGGTDTQYF. CDR3 in DNA: TGCGCCAGCAGCCAAAGGACTAGCGGGGGGGGCACAGATACGCAGTATTTT.

The chain couples TRBV10-3 to TRBJ1-4; 10 nucleotides agree with TRBD1. The CDR3 has 13 residues. V lost 7 bases to trimming and J lost 8 bases; unmatched junction nucleotides: 4. The V gene's germline CDR1 is ENHRY and CDR2 SYGVKD. For the CDR3, the DNA is TGTGCCATCAACCGGGACAGGGGAGAAAAACTGTTTTTT. Translated, it gives CAINRDRGEKLFF.

The V and J genes are TRBV14 and TRBJ2-1, with D tentatively TRBD2 (6 bases). V lost 2 bases, J lost 3 bases, and 20 bases lay in between. Germline V gene lookup returns CDR1 SGHDN and CDR2 FVKESK. The CDR3 is 18 amino acids. CDR3 DNA: TGTGCCAGCAGCCAATTCGGTGGGGCGGGAAGAATCTACAATGAGCAGTTCTTC. Translated, it gives CASSQFGGAGRIYNEQFF.

For the CDR3, the DNA is TGTGCCAGCAGCCTAACCCTAGGGTCCGGGGAGCTGTTTTTT. It codes for CASSLTLGSGELFF. The chain combines TRBV7-9 with TRBJ2-2, with no clear D. Trimming took off 5 bases at V and 6 bases at J, with 13 bases between the two ends. This CDR3 spans 14 amino acids. Germline V gene lookup returns CDR1 SEHNR and CDR2 FQNEAQ (reference sequence).

The J gene is TRBJ2-7, the V gene TRBV11-2, with 8 bases that match TRBD1. Unmatched junction bases numbered 4, after V lost 4 bases and J lost 2 bases. This CDR3 is built from 14 residues. Per the germline V gene, CDR1 is SGHAT and CDR2 is FQNNGV. The CDR3 loop reads CASSSPGQAYEQYF. CDR3 sequence (DNA): TGTGCCAGCAGCTCCCCGGGACAGGCCTACGAGCAGTACTTC. Looking up the rest from reference TRBV11-2 and TRBJ2-7 gives the full variable domain: EAGVAQSPRYKIIEKRQSVAFWCNPISGHATLYWYQQILGQGPKLLIQFQNNGVVDDSQLPKDRFSAERLKGVDSTLKIQPAKLEDSAVYLCASSSPGQAYEQYFGPGTRLTVT.

V is TRBV19 and J is TRBJ2-3; TRBD2 is a possible D gene (5 bases). This CDR3 is built from 16 residues. Germline values: CDR1 LNHDA, CDR2 SQIVND (reference sequence). The V and J ends lost 5 bases and 0 bases respectively, with 15 bases between them. The CDR3 region has the DNA TGTGCCAGTAGTTCCGACGGACTGGCAAGCACAGATACGCAGTATTTT. This gives the protein CASSSDGLASTDTQYF.

V usage is TRBV21-1 and J usage is TRBJ2-2; the DNA was not used to check the table's D call, TRBD1. TRBV21-1 is an annotated pseudogene. This CDR3 comprises 17 residues. The CDR3 is CASSKKRSGGTLGELFF. The CDR3 DNA is TGTGCCAGCAGCAAAAAGAGGTCAGGGGGAACCCTCGGGGAGCTGTTTTTT.

This chain uses TRBV4-1 with TRBJ2-5, with D possibly being TRBD2 (6 bases). The CDR3 spans 16 residues. Germline CDR1 reads MGHRA; CDR2 reads YSYEKL. V was pared by 4 bases and J by 2 bases, with 17 bases between. This CDR3 is CASSLEVTRGQETQYF. The CDR3 coding sequence is TGCGCCAGCAGCCTAGAAGTGACTAGAGGGCAAGAGACCCAGTACTTC.

This rearrangement joins TRBV5-1 to TRBJ2-3, with 9 bases lining up with TRBD1. Per germline, CDR1 SGHRS and CDR2 YFSETQ. V shed 4 bases and J 4 bases; nucleotides not matched to a gene: 7. The CDR3 is 15 residues long. The chain's CDR3 is CASSQGTGRADTQYF. The CDR3 coding sequence is TGCGCCAGCAGCCAAGGGACAGGGAGAGCAGATACGCAGTATTTT.

This chain links TRBV6-4 with TRBJ2-3; 10 nucleotides line up with TRBD1. Germline V gene data show CDR1 as MRHNA and CDR2 as SNTAGT. The ends lost 4 bases at V and 3 bases at J; junction bases unmatched: 7. The CDR3 covers 16 residues. CDR3: CASSVSLGQGTDTQYF. In DNA, the CDR3 is TGTGCCAGCAGTGTTTCATTGGGACAGGGGACAGATACGCAGTATTTT.

The CDR3, as DNA: TGTGCCAGCAGCTTTGGTGGGAGCTCCTACGAGCAGTACTTC. Translated, it gives CASSFGGSSYEQYF. The chain carries TRBV7-2 and TRBJ2-7; D may be TRBD2 (5 bases). V lost 3 bases and J 0 bases, leaving 9 bases between the germline ends. Germline V gives CDR1 SGHTA, CDR2 FQGNSA. This CDR3 region has 14 residues.

The chain links TRBV5-8 to TRBJ2-3; TRBD1 matches 8 bases. This CDR3 contains 16 residues. Germline CDR1 is SGHTS and CDR2 is YDEGEE. V lost 2 bases to trimming and J lost 1 base; unmatched junction nucleotides: 6. As DNA, the CDR3 is TGTGCCAGCAGCTTTCCAGGGGGCGAGCGCACAGATACGCAGTATTTT. Amino acids: CASSFPGGERTDTQYF. The full variable domain, in which reference TRBV5-8 and TRBJ2-3 provide the parts outside the CDR3, is EAGVTQSPTHLIKTRGQQATLRCSPISGHTSVYWYQQALGLGLQFLLWYDEGEERNRGNFPPRFSGRQFPNYSSELNVNALELEDSALYLCASSFPGGERTDTQYFGPGTRLTVL.

This chain connects TRBV5-4 to TRBJ2-1; 11 bases fit TRBD2. Looked up from germline, CDR1 is SGHNT and CDR2 is YYREEE (reference sequence). The CDR3 spans 18 residues. V gave up 0 bases and J gave up 4 bases; unmatched junction bases: 9. The CDR3 sequence is CASSLDPSGGPSYNEQFF. In nucleotides, the CDR3 is TGTGCCAGCAGCTTGGATCCTAGCGGGGGGCCTTCTTACAATGAGCAGTTCTTC. The full variable domain, its missing parts supplied by reference TRBV5-4 and TRBJ2-1, is ETGVTQSPTHLIKTRGQQVTLRCSSQSGHNTVSWYQQALGQGPQFIFQYYREEENGRGNFPPRFSGLQFPNYSSELNVNALELDDSALYLCASSLDPSGGPSYNEQFFGPGTRLTVL.

The CDR3 here is CASSLFNGDSTGELFF. The CDR3 nucleotides are TGTGCCAGCAGCTTATTTAACGGGGATAGCACCGGGGAGCTGTTTTTT. This rearrangement joins TRBV11-3 to TRBJ2-2, with D possibly matching TRBD2 (5 bases). The V and J ends lost 2 bases and 4 bases respectively, with 14 bases between them. Germline CDR1 is SGHNT and CDR2 is YENEEA. The CDR3 extends over 16 amino acids.

The chain has TRBV6-1 and TRBJ1-1; the match to TRBD1 covers 7 bases. Germline V CDR1 and CDR2: MNHNS, SASEGT. This CDR3 comprises 14 residues. After removal of 2 bases from V and 6 bases from J, the junction contained 6 bases not matched to a gene. The CDR3 sequence: CASSEWRGGSEAFF. The CDR3 DNA reads TGTGCCAGCAGTGAATGGAGAGGGGGCTCTGAAGCTTTCTTT.

V gene TRBV5-1 combines with J gene TRBJ2-7; D remains ambiguous. CDR1 and CDR2 (germline): SGHRS, YFSETQ. The CDR3 runs 12 residues. The V gene lost 2 bases and the J gene lost 1 base, with 4 bases spanning the gap. The CDR3 region has the DNA TGCGCCAGCAGCTTCGAGTCCTACGAGCAGTACTTC. Amino acids: CASSFESYEQYF. Combining the CDR3 with reference TRBV5-1 and TRBJ2-7 gives the whole variable domain KAGVTQTPRYLIKTRGQQVTLSCSPISGHRSVSWYQQTPGQGLQFLFEYFSETQRNKGNFPGRFSGRQFSNSRSEMNVSTLELGDSALYLCASSFESYEQYFGPGTRLTVT.

This clone was picked up one time. The chain has TRBV2 and TRBJ1-2, with 7 bases fitting TRBD1. Germline values: CDR1 SNHLY, CDR2 FYNNEI. Trimming took 6 bases from V and 4 from J; bases not matched to a gene: 8. The CDR3 runs to 14 residues. The CDR3 bases are TGTGCCAGCAGACCCGGACAGGCCCTCTATGGCTACACCTTC. Protein: CASRPGQALYGYTF.

The chain uses TRBV28 and TRBJ2-1; TRBD2 matches 13 bases. Germline CDR1 is MDHEN and CDR2 is SYDVKM. The trim removed 6 bases at V and 6 bases at J, leaving 11 bases unmatched. The CDR3 is made up of 17 amino acids. The CDR3 here is CASSPGLAGELGNEQFF. In nucleotides, the CDR3 is TGTGCCAGCAGCCCCGGACTAGCGGGAGAATTGGGCAATGAGCAGTTCTTC.

This chain uses TRBV6-1 with TRBJ2-1, with 8 bases matching TRBD1. Germline V gene data show CDR1 as MNHNS and CDR2 as SASEGT. V gave up 7 bases and J gave up 6 bases; unmatched junction bases: 11. There are 15 residues in the CDR3. CDR3 DNA sequence: TGTGCCAGCATCCCGACAGGGGACGCCTCCAATGAGCAGTTCTTC. This codes for CASIPTGDASNEQFF.

This chain connects TRBV7-9 to TRBJ2-7, with D perhaps TRBD1 or TRBD2 (5 bases each). Trimming cost V 5 bases and J 6 bases, with 23 bases left between them. The CDR3 is 16 amino acids. CDR1 and CDR2 (germline): SEHNR, FQNEAQ (reference sequence). The CDR3, as DNA: TGTGCCAGCAGCCCCCCCGGCAGGGTAGATCGGGGCGAGCAGTACTTC. Translated, it gives CASSPPGRVDRGEQYF.

This sequence joins TRBV27 and TRBJ2-1; 7 nucleotides match TRBD2. Unmatched junction bases numbered 14, after V lost 7 bases and J lost 8 bases. Germline CDR1 and CDR2: MNHEY and SMNVEV (reference sequence). CDR3 length: 15 amino acids. CDR3 coding DNA: TGTGCCAGCATCGGATTGGGGAGGGGAGGGGATGAGCAGTTCTTC. The encoded protein is CASIGLGRGGDEQFF.

The chain is built from TRBV7-8 and TRBJ2-5; 8 bases align to TRBD1. Per germline, CDR1 SGHVS and CDR2 FQNEAQ. CDR3 size: 14 residues. The V and J ends lost 6 bases and 6 bases, in that order; junction bases with no gene match: 9. CDR3 nucleotides: TGTGCCAGCAGTCCGACAGGGGTTATGAAGACCCAGTACTTC. Translation gives CASSPTGVMKTQYF.

This chain joins TRBV11-2 and TRBJ2-3; 15 nucleotides match TRBD2. Germline trimming cut 4 bases from V and 6 bases from J; bases unmatched to any gene: 2. Germline V gives CDR1 SGHAT, CDR2 FQNNGV. The CDR3 totals 15 residues. The chain's CDR3 is CASSYGTSGRDTQYF. The CDR3 DNA is TGTGCCAGCAGCTATGGGACTAGCGGGAGGGATACGCAGTATTTT.